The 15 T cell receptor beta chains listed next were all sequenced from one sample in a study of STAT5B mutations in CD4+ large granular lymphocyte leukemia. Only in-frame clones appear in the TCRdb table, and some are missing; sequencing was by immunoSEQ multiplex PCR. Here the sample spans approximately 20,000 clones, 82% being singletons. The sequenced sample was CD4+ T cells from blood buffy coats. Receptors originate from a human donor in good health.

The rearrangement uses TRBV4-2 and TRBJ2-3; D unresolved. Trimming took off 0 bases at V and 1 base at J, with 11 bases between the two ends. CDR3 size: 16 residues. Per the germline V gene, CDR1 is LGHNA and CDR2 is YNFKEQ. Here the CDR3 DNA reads TGTGCCAGCAGCCAAGATCAGGCAAGGCGCACAGATACGCAGTATTTT. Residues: CASSQDQARRTDTQYF.

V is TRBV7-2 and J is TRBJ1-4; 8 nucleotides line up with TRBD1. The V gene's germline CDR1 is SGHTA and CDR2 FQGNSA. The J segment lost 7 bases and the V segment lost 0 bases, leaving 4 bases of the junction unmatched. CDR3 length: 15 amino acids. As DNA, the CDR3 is TGTGCCAGCAGCTTAGCTGCAGGGGGCGGTGAAAAACTGTTTTTT. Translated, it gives CASSLAAGGGEKLFF.

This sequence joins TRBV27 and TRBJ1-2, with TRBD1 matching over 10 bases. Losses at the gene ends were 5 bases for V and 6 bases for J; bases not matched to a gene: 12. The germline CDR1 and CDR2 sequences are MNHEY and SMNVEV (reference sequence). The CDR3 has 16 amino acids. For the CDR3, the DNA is TGTGCCAGCAGTCCACAGGGACAGGGGATTTGGAATGGCTACACCTTC. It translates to CASSPQGQGIWNGYTF.

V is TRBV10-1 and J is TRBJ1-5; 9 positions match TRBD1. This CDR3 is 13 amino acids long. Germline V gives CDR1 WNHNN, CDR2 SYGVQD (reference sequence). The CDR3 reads CSRGQGRNQPQHF. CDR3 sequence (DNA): TGCTCCCGAGGACAGGGGAGAAATCAGCCCCAGCATTTT.

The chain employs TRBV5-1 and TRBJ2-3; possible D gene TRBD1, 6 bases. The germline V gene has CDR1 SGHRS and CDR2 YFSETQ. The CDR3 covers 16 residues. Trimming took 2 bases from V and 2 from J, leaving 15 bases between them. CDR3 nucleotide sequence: TGCGCCAGCAGCTTTCAGGGGCGCGTCCCCACAGATACGCAGTATTTT. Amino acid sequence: CASSFQGRVPTDTQYF.

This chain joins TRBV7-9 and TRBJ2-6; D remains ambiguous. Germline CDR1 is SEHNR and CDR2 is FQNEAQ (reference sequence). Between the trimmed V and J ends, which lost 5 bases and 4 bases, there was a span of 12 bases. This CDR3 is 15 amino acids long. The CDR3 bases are TGTGCCAGCAGCCCCCCACCCGCGGGGGCCAACGTCCTGACTTTC. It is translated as CASSPPPAGANVLTF.

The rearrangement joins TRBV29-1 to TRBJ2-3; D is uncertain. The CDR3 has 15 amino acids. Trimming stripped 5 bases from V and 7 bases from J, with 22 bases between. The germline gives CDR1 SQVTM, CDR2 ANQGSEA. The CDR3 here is CSVTDPNSDPNTQYF. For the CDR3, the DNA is TGCAGCGTTACCGACCCCAATTCAGACCCGAATACGCAGTATTTT.

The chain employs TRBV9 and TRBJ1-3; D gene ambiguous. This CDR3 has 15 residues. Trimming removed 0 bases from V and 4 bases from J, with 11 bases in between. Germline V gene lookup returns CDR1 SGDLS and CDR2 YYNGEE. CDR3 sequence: CASSVDGGFGNTIYF. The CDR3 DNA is TGTGCCAGCAGCGTAGACGGAGGGTTCGGAAACACCATATATTTT.

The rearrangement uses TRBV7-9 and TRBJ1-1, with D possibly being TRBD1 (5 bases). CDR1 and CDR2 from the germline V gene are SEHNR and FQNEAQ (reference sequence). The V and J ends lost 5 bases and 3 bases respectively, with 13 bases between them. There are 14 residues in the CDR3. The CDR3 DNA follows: TGTGCCAGCAGCGTCCCGGGACGGGACACTGAAGCTTTCTTT. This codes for CASSVPGRDTEAFF.

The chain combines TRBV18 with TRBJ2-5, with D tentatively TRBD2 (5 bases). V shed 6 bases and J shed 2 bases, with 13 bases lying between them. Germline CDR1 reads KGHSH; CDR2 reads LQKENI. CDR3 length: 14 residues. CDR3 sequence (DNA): TGTGCCAGCTCTCGGTCCCCGGGGCAAGAGACCCAGTACTTC. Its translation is CASSRSPGQETQYF.

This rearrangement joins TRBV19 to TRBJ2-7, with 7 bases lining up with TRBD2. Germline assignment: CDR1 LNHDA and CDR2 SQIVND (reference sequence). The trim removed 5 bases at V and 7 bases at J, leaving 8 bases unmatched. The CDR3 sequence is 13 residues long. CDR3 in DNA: TGTGCCAGTAGTCGGGGGGTTCTCCTGGAGCAGTACTTC. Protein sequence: CASSRGVLLEQYF.

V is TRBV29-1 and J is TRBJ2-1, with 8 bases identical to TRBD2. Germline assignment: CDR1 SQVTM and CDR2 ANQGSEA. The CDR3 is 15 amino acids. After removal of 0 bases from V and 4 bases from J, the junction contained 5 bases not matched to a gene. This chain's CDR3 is CSVEDLQRGYNEQFF. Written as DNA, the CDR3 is TGCAGCGTTGAAGATCTCCAGCGGGGGTACAATGAGCAGTTCTTC.

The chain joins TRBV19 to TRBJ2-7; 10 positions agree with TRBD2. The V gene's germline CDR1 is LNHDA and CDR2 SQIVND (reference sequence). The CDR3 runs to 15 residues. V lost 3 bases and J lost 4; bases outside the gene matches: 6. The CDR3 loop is CASSMRSGRSYEQYF. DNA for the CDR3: TGTGCCAGTAGTATGCGTAGCGGGAGGTCGTACGAGCAGTACTTC.

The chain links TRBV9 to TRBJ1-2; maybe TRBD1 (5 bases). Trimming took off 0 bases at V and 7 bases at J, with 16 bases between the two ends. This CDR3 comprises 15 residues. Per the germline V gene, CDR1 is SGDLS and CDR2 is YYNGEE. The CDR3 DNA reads TGTGCCAGCAGCGTAGGTCGGGGGGGGTCGGGTGGCTACACCTTC. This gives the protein CASSVGRGGSGGYTF.

CDR3 sequence (DNA): TGTGCCATCAGAGACTATGGGACAGGGGAGAAAGAGACCCAGTACTTC. It encodes CAIRDYGTGEKETQYF. The chain combines TRBV10-3 with TRBJ2-5, with TRBD1 matching 10 bases. V was pared by 6 bases and J by 3 bases, with 10 bases of the junction left unmatched. Germline V CDR1 and CDR2: ENHRY, SYGVKD. The length of the CDR3 is 16 residues.